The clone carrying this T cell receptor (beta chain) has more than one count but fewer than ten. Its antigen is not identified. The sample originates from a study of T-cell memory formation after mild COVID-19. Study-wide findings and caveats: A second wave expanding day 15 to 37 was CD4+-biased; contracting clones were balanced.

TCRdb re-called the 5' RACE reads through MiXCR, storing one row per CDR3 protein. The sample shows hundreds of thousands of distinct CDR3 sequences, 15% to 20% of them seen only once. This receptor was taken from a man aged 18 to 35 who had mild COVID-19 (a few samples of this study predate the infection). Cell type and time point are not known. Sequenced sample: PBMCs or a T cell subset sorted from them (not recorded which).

CDR3 nucleotide sequence: TGTGCCAGCAGCGCCCCCGGGACAGGGAGGACTGAAGCTTTCTTT. Translated, it gives CASSAPGTGRTEAFF. The rearrangement joins TRBV12-3 or TRBV12-4 to TRBJ1-1; 9 bases are shared with TRBD1. The CDR3 is 15 amino acids. V was pared by 6 bases and J by 5 bases, with 10 bases of the junction left unmatched.